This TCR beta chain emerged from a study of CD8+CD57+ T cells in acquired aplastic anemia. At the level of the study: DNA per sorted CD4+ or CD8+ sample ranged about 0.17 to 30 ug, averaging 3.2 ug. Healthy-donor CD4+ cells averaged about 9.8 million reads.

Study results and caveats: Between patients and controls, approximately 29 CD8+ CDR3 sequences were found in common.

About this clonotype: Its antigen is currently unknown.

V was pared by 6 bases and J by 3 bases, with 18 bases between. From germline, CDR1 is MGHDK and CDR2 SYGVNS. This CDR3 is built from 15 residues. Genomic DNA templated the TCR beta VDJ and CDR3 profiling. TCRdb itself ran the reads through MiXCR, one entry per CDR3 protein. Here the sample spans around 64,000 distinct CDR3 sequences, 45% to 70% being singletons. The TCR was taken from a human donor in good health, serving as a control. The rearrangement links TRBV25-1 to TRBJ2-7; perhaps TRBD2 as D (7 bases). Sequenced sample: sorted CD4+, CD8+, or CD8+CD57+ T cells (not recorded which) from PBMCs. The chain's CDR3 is CASSQDRGGGYEQYF. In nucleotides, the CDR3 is TGTGCCAGCAGCCAAGATAGGGGGGGGGGCTACGAGCAGTACTTC.